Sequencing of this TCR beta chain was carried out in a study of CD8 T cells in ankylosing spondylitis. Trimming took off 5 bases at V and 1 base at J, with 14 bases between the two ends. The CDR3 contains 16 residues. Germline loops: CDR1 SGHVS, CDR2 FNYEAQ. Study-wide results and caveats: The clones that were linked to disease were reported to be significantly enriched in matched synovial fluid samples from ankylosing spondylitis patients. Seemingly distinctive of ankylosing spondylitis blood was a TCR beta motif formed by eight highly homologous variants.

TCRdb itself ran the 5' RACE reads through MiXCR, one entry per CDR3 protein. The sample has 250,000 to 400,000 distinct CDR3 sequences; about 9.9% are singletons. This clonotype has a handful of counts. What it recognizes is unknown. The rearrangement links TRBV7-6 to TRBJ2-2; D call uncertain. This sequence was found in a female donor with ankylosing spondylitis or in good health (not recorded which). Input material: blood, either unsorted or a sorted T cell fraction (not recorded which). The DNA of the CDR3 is TGTGCCAGCAGCGGCAGGCAAAATCGGAACACCGGGGAGCTGTTTTTT. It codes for CASSGRQNRNTGELFF.